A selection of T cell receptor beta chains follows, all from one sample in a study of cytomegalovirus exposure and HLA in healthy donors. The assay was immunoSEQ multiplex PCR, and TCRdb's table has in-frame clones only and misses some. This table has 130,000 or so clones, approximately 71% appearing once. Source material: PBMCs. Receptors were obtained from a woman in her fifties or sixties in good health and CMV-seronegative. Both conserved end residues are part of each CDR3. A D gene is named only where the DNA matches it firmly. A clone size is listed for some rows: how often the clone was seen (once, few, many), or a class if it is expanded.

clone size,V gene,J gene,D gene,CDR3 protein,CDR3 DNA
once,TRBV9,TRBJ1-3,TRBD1,CASSVGPGGGGNTIYF,TGTGCCAGCAGCGTAGGGCCAGGGGGTGGTGGAAACACCATATATTTT
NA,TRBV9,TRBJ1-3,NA,CASSVGSGGNTIYF,TGTGCCAGCAGCGTAGGGTCGGGGGGAAACACCATATATTTT
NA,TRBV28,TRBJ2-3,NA,CASSRTLSTDTQYF,TGTGCCAGCAGCCGGACACTTAGCACAGATACGCAGTATTTT
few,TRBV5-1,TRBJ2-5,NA,CASSLSVGKETQYF,TGCGCCAGCAGCCTCAGCGTTGGCAAAGAGACCCAGTACTTC
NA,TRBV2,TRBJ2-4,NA,CASSDRVLAKNIQYF,TGTGCCAGCAGTGACAGGGTCCTAGCCAAAAACATTCAGTACTTC
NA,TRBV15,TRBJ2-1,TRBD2,CATSRGGTRSGPYNEQFF,TGTGCCACCAGCAGAGGCGGGACTAGATCAGGCCCTTACAATGAGCAGTTCTTC
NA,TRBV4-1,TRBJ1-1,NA,CASSQDSSLATRTEAFF,TGCGCCAGCAGCCAAGATTCCTCCCTGGCGACGCGGACTGAAGCTTTCTTT
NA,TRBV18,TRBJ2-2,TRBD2,CASSPPRGGVMTGELFF,TGTGCCAGCTCACCACCCCGCGGGGGTGTCATGACCGGGGAGCTGTTTTTT
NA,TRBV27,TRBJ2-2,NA,CASNLQGSTGELFF,TGTGCCAGCAACTTACAGGGATCAACCGGGGAGCTGTTTTTT
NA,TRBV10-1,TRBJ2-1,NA,CASSAGDSYNEQFF,TGCGCCAGCAGTGCGGGGGACTCCTACAATGAGCAGTTCTTC
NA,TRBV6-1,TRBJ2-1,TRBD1,CASSGTGGFNEQFF,TGTGCCAGCTCCGGGACAGGGGGCTTCAATGAGCAGTTCTTC
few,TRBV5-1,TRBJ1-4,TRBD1,CASSSGQGLEKLFF,TGCGCCAGCAGTTCGGGACAGGGCCTTGAAAAACTGTTTTTT
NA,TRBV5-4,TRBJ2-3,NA,CASSLTGQMDTDTQYF,TGTGCCAGCAGCTTAACAGGCCAAATGGACACAGATACGCAGTATTTT
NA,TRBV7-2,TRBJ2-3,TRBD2,CASSPRTRDTQYF,TGTGCCAGCAGCCCGCGGACTAGAGATACGCAGTATTTT
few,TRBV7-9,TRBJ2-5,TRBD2,CASSPGLAGQETQYF,TGTGCCAGCAGCCCAGGACTAGCGGGCCAAGAGACCCAGTACTTC
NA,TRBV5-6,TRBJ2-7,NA,CASSPDWNSYEQYF,TGTGCCAGCAGCCCCGACTGGAACTCCTACGAGCAGTACTTC